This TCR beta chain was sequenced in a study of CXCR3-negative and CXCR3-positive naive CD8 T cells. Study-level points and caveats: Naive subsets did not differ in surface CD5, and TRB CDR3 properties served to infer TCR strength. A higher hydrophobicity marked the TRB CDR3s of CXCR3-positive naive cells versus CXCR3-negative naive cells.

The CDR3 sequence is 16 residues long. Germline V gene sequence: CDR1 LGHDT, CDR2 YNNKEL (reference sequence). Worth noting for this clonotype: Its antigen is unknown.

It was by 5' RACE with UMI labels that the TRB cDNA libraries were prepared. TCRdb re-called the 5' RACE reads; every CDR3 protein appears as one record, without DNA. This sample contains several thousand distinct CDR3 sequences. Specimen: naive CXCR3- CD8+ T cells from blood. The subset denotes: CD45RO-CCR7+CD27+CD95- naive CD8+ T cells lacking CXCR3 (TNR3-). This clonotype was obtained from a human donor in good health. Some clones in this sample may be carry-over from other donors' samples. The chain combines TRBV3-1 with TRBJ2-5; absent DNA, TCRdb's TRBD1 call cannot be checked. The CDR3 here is CASSHPPGQGQETQYF.